This T cell receptor beta chain is drawn from a study of blood T cell repertoires in COVID-19. Turning to the study itself: Nucleic acid was either cDNA or gDNA, and it came from T cells, B-cell-depleted T cells, or PBMCs.

With 10 bases clipped from V and 4 bases from J, the junction kept 7 bases outside the gene matches. Germline V gene lookup returns CDR1 SNHLY and CDR2 FYNNEI. There are 13 residues in the CDR3. The protocol was immunoSEQ multiplex PCR, while the TCRdb copy is restricted to in-frame clones and leaves out a portion. Altogether about 120,000 clones are present, roughly 89% being singletons, with the ten largest covering more than 3%. The chain is built from TRBV2 and TRBJ2-7, with TRBD1 matching over 10 bases. The receptor was derived from a woman aged 60-75 years with COVID-19, enrolled during active disease. Sequencing input: peripheral blood. The CDR3 is CAIRGTGVYEQYF. DNA for the CDR3: TGTGCCATCAGAGGGACAGGGGTTTACGAGCAGTACTTC. Drawing the rest from reference TRBV2 and TRBJ2-7, the complete variable domain is EPEVTQTPSHQVTQMGQEVILRCVPISNHLYFYWYRQILGQKVEFLVSFYNNEISEKSEIFDDQFSVERPDGSNFTLKIRSTKLEDSAMYFCAIRGTGVYEQYFGPGTRLTVT.